The next 26 T cell receptor beta chains were all read from a single sample in a study of T cell changes during pregnancy in multiple sclerosis. Sequencing used immunoSEQ multiplex PCR; TCRdb keeps in-frame clones, though not all of them. The data contain some 64,000 clones, approximately 91% of them singletons. Material: peripheral blood, obtained in the first trimester of pregnancy. The receptors here all came from a female donor with multiple sclerosis, enrolled in a pregnancy study.

The chain joins TRBV7-2 to TRBJ2-4; weak D call: TRBD2 (5 bases). The germline V gene has CDR1 SGHTA and CDR2 FQGNSA. This CDR3 is 15 amino acids long. The V gene lost 2 bases and the J gene lost 1 base, with 9 bases spanning the gap. The CDR3 protein is CASSLLRAAKNIQYF. For the CDR3, the DNA is TGTGCCAGCAGCTTATTGAGGGCGGCCAAAAACATTCAGTACTTC.

In this sample, this clone turned up a few times. This rearrangement joins TRBV28 to TRBJ1-1; D may be TRBD1 (6 bases). CDR1 is MDHEN, CDR2 SYDVKM, per germline. V lost 2 bases to trimming and J lost 12 bases, with 10 bases between them. CDR3 length: 11 amino acids. Written as DNA, the CDR3 is TGTGCCAGCAGTTTAAGGGGGACGACTTTCTTT. Protein sequence: CASSLRGTTFF.

The chain joins TRBV7-2 to TRBJ1-1; 8 nucleotides line up with TRBD1. With 5 bases clipped from V and 1 base from J, the junction kept 12 bases outside the gene matches. Germline V gene data show CDR1 as SGHTA and CDR2 as FQGNSA. This CDR3 is built from 17 residues. CDR3 region: CASSALRQGRSNTEAFF. The CDR3, as DNA: TGTGCCAGCAGCGCCCTACGACAGGGGCGGTCGAACACTGAAGCTTTCTTT.

J is TRBJ1-2 and V is TRBV2; 8 bases fit TRBD1. The CDR3 runs 12 residues. After removal of 7 bases from V and 7 bases from J, the junction contained 5 bases not matched to a gene. Germline V gives CDR1 SNHLY, CDR2 FYNNEI. For the CDR3, the DNA is TGTGCCAGCAACCCGGACAGGGTTGGCTACACCTTC. Amino acid sequence: CASNPDRVGYTF.

V gene TRBV6-1 combines with J gene TRBJ2-7; TRBD1 agrees at 10 bases. Per germline, CDR1 MNHNS and CDR2 SASEGT. CDR3 length: 15 residues. J was trimmed by 2 bases and V by 6 bases; bases with no gene match: 7. CDR3: CASRLGQGIAYEQYF. In DNA, the CDR3 is TGTGCCAGCAGGCTGGGACAGGGGATCGCCTACGAGCAGTACTTC.

The chain uses TRBV6-5 and TRBJ2-5; D may be TRBD2 (6 bases). This CDR3 contains 13 residues. Germline-derived CDR1 and CDR2 are MNHEY and SVGAGI. V shed 4 bases and J shed 2 bases, with 8 bases lying between them. CDR3 region: CASSWRGQETQYF. The CDR3 DNA follows: TGTGCCAGCAGTTGGAGGGGACAAGAGACCCAGTACTTC.

This clone was detected only once. The V gene is TRBV7-6, the J gene TRBJ1-4; D not certain. V was pared by 0 bases and J by 7 bases, with 9 bases between. This CDR3 comprises 14 residues. CDR1 and CDR2 from the germline V gene are SGHVS and FNYEAQ. The CDR3: CASSLAWRTEKLFF. The CDR3 DNA follows: TGTGCCAGCAGCTTAGCGTGGAGGACTGAAAAACTGTTTTTT.

V and J are TRBV5-1 and TRBJ2-3, with 7 bases matching TRBD2. V was clipped by 0 bases and J by 4 bases; unmatched bases: 2. The V gene's germline CDR1 is SGHRS and CDR2 YFSETQ. This CDR3 region has 14 residues. CDR3 amino acids: CASSLGLAADTQYF. The CDR3 DNA reads as TGCGCCAGCAGCTTGGGACTAGCAGCAGATACGCAGTATTTT. Full variable domain (outside the CDR3, taken from reference TRBV5-1 and TRBJ2-3): KAGVTQTPRYLIKTRGQQVTLSCSPISGHRSVSWYQQTPGQGLQFLFEYFSETQRNKGNFPGRFSGRQFSNSRSEMNVSTLELGDSALYLCASSLGLAADTQYFGPGTRLTVL.

This chain uses TRBV28 with TRBJ2-2, with 7 bases identical to TRBD2. This CDR3 is 15 amino acids long. Trimming removed 3 bases from V and 0 bases from J; junction bases left unmatched: 1. Germline V gene sequence: CDR1 MDHEN, CDR2 SYDVKM. CDR3 coding DNA: TGTGCCAGCAGTTTCAGCGGGACGAACACCGGGGAGCTGTTTTTT. Protein: CASSFSGTNTGELFF. Based on the CDR3 plus reference TRBV28 and TRBJ2-2, the full variable domain is DVKVTQSSRYLVKRTGEKVFLECVQDMDHENMFWYRQDPGLGLRLIYFSYDVKMKEKGDIPEGYSVSREKKERFSLILESASTNQTSMYLCASSFSGTNTGELFFGEGSRLTVL.

The rearrangement uses TRBV10-3 and TRBJ1-2; no clear D. The CDR3 consists of 13 residues. The germline gives CDR1 ENHRY, CDR2 SYGVKD. V lost 3 bases and J 1 base, leaving 6 bases between the germline ends. The DNA for the CDR3 is TGTGCCATCAGTGAAGACATTAACTATGGCTACACCTTC. This codes for CAISEDINYGYTF.

The chain carries TRBV18 and TRBJ1-5; 11 nucleotides align to TRBD1. Germline V lookup: CDR1 KGHSH, CDR2 LQKENI. After removal of 3 bases from V and 6 bases from J, the junction contained 4 bases not matched to a gene. This CDR3 has 15 amino acids. This CDR3 reads CASSPRDRGGQPQHF. CDR3 nucleotides: TGTGCCAGCTCACCCCGGGACAGGGGGGGTCAGCCCCAGCATTTT.

J is TRBJ1-2 and V is TRBV10-3; TRBD1 is a possible D gene (5 bases). This CDR3 is built from 12 residues. Germline loops: CDR1 ENHRY, CDR2 SYGVKD. The ends were cut back, 8 bases at V and 1 base at J, with 8 bases in the middle. CDR3 protein: CAIRTLNYGYTF. The DNA for the CDR3 is TGTGCCATCCGGACACTTAACTATGGCTACACCTTC.

V gene TRBV7-2 combines with J gene TRBJ1-2, with TRBD1 as a possible D gene (5 bases). V lost 1 base and J 5 bases, leaving 11 bases between the germline ends. Germline-derived CDR1 and CDR2 are SGHTA and FQGNSA. This CDR3 region has 14 residues. DNA for the CDR3: TGTGCCAGCAGCTTAGAGGGGAACGGATATGGCTACACCTTC. Translated, it gives CASSLEGNGYGYTF.

This chain joins TRBV11-2 and TRBJ1-6, with D possibly matching TRBD1 (5 bases). CDR3 length: 15 residues. CDR1 and CDR2 (germline): SGHAT, FQNNGV. Trimming removed 1 base at V and 3 bases at J, with 7 bases between. The CDR3 sequence: CASSLGGGYNSPLHF. CDR3 in DNA: TGTGCCAGCAGCTTAGGGGGGGGCTATAATTCACCCCTCCACTTT.

This chain connects TRBV5-1 to TRBJ2-7, with unresolved D. Per germline, CDR1 SGHRS and CDR2 YFSETQ. Between the trimmed V and J ends, which lost 0 bases and 5 bases, there was a span of 6 bases. This CDR3 comprises 12 residues. CDR3 DNA sequence: TGCGCCAGCAGCTTGGTGGCGGACGAGCAGTACTTC. Translated: CASSLVADEQYF.

This sequence joins TRBV9 and TRBJ2-3, with 8 bases aligning to TRBD1. The CDR3 extends over 16 amino acids. Losses at the gene ends were 0 bases for V and 0 bases for J; bases not matched to a gene: 3. From germline, CDR1 is SGDLS and CDR2 YYNGEE. The CDR3 nucleotides are TGTGCCAGCAGCGTAGAGTGGACAGGGAGCACAGATACGCAGTATTTT. Translating it yields CASSVEWTGSTDTQYF.

V is TRBV19 and J is TRBJ1-1; D call uncertain. Trimming took off 3 bases at V and 4 bases at J, with 9 bases between the two ends. The CDR3 spans 13 residues. The germline V gene has CDR1 LNHDA and CDR2 SQIVND (reference sequence). CDR3 region: CASSIYPGTEAFF. CDR3 coding DNA: TGTGCCAGTAGTATCTATCCCGGCACTGAAGCTTTCTTT.

This chain uses TRBV6-5 with TRBJ2-7; no reliable D call. Germline V CDR1 and CDR2: MNHEY, SVGAGI. The CDR3 covers 14 residues. With 0 bases removed from V and 0 bases from J, the gap between germline ends came to 6 bases. The CDR3 spells CASSYSRFSYEQYF. CDR3 DNA sequence: TGTGCCAGCAGTTACTCGCGATTCTCCTACGAGCAGTACTTC.

The chain recombines TRBV18 with TRBJ2-3, with a possible D match to TRBD1 (5 bases). The germline V and J ends were trimmed by 1 base and 2 bases, with 10 bases remaining between them. CDR1 and CDR2 (germline): KGHSH, LQKENI. This CDR3 has 15 amino acids. The CDR3 sequence: CASSPRTQYTDTQYF. The CDR3 DNA reads TGTGCCAGCTCACCACGGACACAATACACAGATACGCAGTATTTT.

The CDR3 DNA reads as TGCGCCAGCAGCCACCGAACCCGTACGAGCTACAATGAGCAGTTCTTC. It codes for CASSHRTRTSYNEQFF. The chain links TRBV4-1 to TRBJ2-1; no clear D gene. The germline V gene encodes CDR1 MGHRA and CDR2 YSYEKL. Trimming took 3 bases from V and 3 from J, leaving 15 bases between them. This CDR3 is built from 16 residues.

The chain uses TRBV2 and TRBJ2-7; a weak D match, TRBD1 (5 bases). The CDR3 is 14 residues long. Trimming removed 5 bases at V and 0 bases at J, with 11 bases between. The germline V gene has CDR1 SNHLY and CDR2 FYNNEI. Here the CDR3 DNA reads TGTGCCAGCAGTTCTTCCAGGGTCTCCTACGAGCAGTACTTC. Protein product: CASSSSRVSYEQYF.

The chain carries TRBV5-5 and TRBJ2-3; D not resolved. The CDR3 totals 12 residues. Trimming stripped 4 bases from V and 3 bases from J, with 6 bases between. Germline loops: CDR1 SGHKS, CDR2 YYEKEE (reference sequence). CDR3: CASSPGTDTQYF. Written as DNA, the CDR3 is TGTGCCAGCAGCCCCGGGACAGATACGCAGTATTTT.

In its sample, this clone was seen once. The CDR3 DNA reads TGTGCCAGCAGCGCCGGCGGGACCGGCACAGATACGCAGTATTTT. Its translation is CASSAGGTGTDTQYF. The rearrangement links TRBV9 to TRBJ2-3, with a tentative D call TRBD2 (6 bases). The CDR3 is made up of 15 amino acids. Trimming removed 3 bases at V and 1 base at J, with 12 bases between. Germline V gene data show CDR1 as SGDLS and CDR2 as YYNGEE.

The genes are TRBV28 and TRBJ2-7; D is possibly TRBD2 (6 bases). The CDR3 runs to 17 residues. Trimming left V 3 bases short and J 0 bases short, with 18 bases between. Germline V gene data show CDR1 as MDHEN and CDR2 as SYDVKM. The CDR3 DNA reads TGTGCCAGCAGTTTCGCGGCCAGGGAGGCAGCCTCCTACGAGCAGTACTTC. This sequence encodes CASSFAAREAASYEQYF.

This chain's CDR3 is CASSLVSGNTIYF. The CDR3, as DNA: TGTGCCAGCAGCTTAGTTTCGGGAAACACCATATATTTT. The chain is built from TRBV11-2 and TRBJ1-3; the D is unclear. Germline CDR1 and CDR2: SGHAT and FQNNGV. Trimming took off 1 base at V and 4 bases at J, with 5 bases between the two ends. The CDR3 is 13 residues long.

The V and J genes are TRBV28 and TRBJ2-6; possibly TRBD1 for D (5 bases). V was clipped by 1 base and J by 1 base, with 11 bases between them. Germline CDR1 is MDHEN and CDR2 is SYDVKM. The CDR3 sequence is 17 residues long. The DNA for the CDR3 is TGTGCCAGCAGTTTATCGGCAGGGCGTTCTGGGGCCAACGTCCTGACTTTC. The encoded protein is CASSLSAGRSGANVLTF.